The clone carrying this T cell receptor beta chain appeared a few times. Assay used: immunoSEQ multiplex PCR; TCRdb lists only in-frame clones, some missing. Among 210,000 or so clones listed, roughly nine tenths were seen once. This record comes from a study of blood T cell repertoires in COVID-19. This study enrolled people aged 18 to 89 from 24 US geographic areas. The CDR3 loop spans 13 amino acids. The germline V and J ends were trimmed by 6 bases and 0 bases, with 9 bases remaining between them. The germline gives CDR1 SGHTA, CDR2 FQGNSA. The source material was PBMCs or T cells enriched from blood (not recorded which). The chain links TRBV7-2 to TRBJ2-7; the D is unclear. The clonotype was recovered from a woman in her forties or fifties in a cohort exposed to, infected with or recovered from COVID-19 (not recorded which). Here the CDR3 reads CASRSASSYEQYF. For the CDR3, the DNA is TGTGCCAGCAGGTCCGCGAGCTCCTACGAGCAGTACTTC.